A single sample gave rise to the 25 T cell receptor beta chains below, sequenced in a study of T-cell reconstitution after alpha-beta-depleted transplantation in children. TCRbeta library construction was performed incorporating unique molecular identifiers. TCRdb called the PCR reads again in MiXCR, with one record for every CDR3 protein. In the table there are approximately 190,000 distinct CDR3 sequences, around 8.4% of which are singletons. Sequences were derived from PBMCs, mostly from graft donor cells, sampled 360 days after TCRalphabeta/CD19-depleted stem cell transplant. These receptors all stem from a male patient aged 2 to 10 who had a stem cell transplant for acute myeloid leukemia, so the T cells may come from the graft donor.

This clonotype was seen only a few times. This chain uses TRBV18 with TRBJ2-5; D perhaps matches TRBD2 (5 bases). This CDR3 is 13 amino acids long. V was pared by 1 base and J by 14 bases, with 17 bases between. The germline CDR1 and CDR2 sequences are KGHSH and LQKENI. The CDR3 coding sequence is TGTGCCAGCTCACCACAGGGCTCGAAAGCGGCTTACTTC. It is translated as CASSPQGSKAAYF. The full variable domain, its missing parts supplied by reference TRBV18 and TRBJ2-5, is NAGVMQNPRHLVRRRGQEARLRCSPMKGHSHVYWYRQLPEEGLKFMVYLQKENIIDESGMPKERFSAEFPKEGPSILRIQQVVRGDSAAYFCASSPQGSKAAYFGPGTRLLVL.

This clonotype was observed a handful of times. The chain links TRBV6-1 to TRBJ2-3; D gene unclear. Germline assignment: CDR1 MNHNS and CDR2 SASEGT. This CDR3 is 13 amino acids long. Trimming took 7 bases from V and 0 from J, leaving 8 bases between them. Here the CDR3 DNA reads TGTGCCAGCAAAGGAGTTAGCACAGATACGCAGTATTTT. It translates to CASKGVSTDTQYF.

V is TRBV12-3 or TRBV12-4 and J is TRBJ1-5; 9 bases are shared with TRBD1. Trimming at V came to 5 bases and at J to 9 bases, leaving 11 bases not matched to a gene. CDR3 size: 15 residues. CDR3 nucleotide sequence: TGTGCCAGCAGTGTAGGGACAGGGAGGCGGAGGCCCCAGCATTTT. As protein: CASSVGTGRRRPQHF.

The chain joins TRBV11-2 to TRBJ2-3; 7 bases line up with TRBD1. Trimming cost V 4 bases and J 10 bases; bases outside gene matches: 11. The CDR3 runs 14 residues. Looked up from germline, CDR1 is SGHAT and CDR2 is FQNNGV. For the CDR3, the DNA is TGTGCCAGCAGCTCAGGACAGGCACTTTCGCCGCAGTATTTT. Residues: CASSSGQALSPQYF. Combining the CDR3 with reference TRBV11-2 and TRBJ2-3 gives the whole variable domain EAGVAQSPRYKIIEKRQSVAFWCNPISGHATLYWYQQILGQGPKLLIQFQNNGVVDDSQLPKDRFSAERLKGVDSTLKIQPAKLEDSAVYLCASSSGQALSPQYFGPGTRLTVL.

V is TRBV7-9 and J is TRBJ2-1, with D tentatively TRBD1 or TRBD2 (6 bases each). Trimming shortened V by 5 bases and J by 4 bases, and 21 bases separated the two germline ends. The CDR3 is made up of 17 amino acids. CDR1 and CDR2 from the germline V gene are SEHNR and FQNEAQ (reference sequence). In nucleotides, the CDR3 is TGTGCCAGCAGCGGACAGTACCGGGACTTAACTTACAATGAGCAGTTCTTC. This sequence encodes CASSGQYRDLTYNEQFF.

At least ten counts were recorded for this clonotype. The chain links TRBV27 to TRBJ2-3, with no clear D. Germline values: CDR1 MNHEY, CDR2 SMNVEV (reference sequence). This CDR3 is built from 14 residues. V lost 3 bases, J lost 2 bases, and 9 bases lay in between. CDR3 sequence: CASSFQAPTDTQYF. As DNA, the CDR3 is TGTGCCAGCAGTTTTCAGGCGCCCACAGATACGCAGTATTTT.

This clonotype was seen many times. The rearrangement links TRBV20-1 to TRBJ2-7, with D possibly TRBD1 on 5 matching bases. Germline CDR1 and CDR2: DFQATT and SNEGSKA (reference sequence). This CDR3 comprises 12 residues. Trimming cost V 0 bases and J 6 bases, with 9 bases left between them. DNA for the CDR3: TGCAGTGCTAGAGACAGGGTCGGCGAGCAGTACGTC. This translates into CSARDRVGEQYV.

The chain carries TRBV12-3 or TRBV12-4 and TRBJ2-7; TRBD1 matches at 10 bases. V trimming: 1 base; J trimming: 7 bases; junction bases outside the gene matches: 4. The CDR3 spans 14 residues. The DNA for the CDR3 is TGTGCCAGCAGTTTAGGACAGGGGGCGAGGGAGCAGTACTTC. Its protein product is CASSLGQGAREQYF.

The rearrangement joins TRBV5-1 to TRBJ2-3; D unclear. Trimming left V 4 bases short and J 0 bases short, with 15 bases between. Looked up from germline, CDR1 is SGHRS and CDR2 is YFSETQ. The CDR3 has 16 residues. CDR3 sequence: CASSVVSSPSTDTQYF. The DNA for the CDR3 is TGCGCCAGCAGCGTCGTAAGTAGTCCTAGCACAGATACGCAGTATTTT.

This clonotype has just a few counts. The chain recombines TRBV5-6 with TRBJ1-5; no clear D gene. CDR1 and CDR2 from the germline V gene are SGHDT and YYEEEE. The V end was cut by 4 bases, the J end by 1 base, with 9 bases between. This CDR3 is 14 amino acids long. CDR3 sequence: CASSVTESNQPQHF. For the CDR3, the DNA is TGTGCCAGCAGCGTGACGGAGAGCAATCAGCCCCAGCATTTT. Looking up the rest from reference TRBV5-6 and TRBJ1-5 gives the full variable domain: DAGVTQSPTHLIKTRGQQVTLRCSPKSGHDTVSWYQQALGQGPQFIFQYYEEEERQRGNFPDRFSGHQFPNYSSELNVNALLLGDSALYLCASSVTESNQPQHFGDGTRLSIL.

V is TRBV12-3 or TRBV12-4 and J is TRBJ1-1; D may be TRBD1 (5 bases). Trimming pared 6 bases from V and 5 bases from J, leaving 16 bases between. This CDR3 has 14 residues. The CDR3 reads CASSPQARGTEAFF. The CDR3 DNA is TGTGCCAGCAGCCCCCAGGCCCGGGGGACTGAAGCTTTCTTT.

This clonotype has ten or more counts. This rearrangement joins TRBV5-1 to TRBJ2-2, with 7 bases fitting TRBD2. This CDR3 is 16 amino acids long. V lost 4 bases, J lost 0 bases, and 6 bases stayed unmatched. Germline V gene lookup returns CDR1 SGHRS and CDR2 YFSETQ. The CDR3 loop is CASSPEGGPNTGELFF. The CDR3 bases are TGCGCCAGCAGCCCCGAGGGAGGGCCGAACACCGGGGAGCTGTTTTTT.

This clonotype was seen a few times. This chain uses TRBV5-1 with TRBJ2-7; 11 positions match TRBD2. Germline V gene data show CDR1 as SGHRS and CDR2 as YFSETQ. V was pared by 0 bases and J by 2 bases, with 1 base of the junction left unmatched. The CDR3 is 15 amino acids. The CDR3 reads CASSLASGGPYEQYV. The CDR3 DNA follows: TGCGCCAGCAGCTTGGCTAGCGGGGGGCCCTACGAGCAGTACGTC.

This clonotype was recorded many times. CDR3 nucleotide sequence: TGCAGTGCTAGTGAGACTAGCGGCGCCTACGAGCAGTACTTC. It specifies CSASETSGAYEQYF. V gene TRBV20-1 combines with J gene TRBJ2-7, with 9 positions matching TRBD2. CDR1 is DFQATT and CDR2 is SNEGSKA in the germline V gene (reference sequence). The V segment lost 3 bases and the J segment 2 bases; nucleotides outside the gene matches: 5. The CDR3 is made up of 14 amino acids.

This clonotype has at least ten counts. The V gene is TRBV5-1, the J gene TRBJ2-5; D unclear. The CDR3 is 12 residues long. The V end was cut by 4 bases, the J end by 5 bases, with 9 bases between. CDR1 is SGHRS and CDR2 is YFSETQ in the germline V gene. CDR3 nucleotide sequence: TGCGCCAGCAGCACCAATGCGGAGACCCAGTACTTC. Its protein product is CASSTNAETQYF.

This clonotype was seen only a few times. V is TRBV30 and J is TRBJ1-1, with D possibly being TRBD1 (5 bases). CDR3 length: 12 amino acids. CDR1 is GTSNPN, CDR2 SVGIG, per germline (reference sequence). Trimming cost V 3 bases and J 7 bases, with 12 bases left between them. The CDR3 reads CAWRSQGLEAFF. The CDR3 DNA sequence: TGTGCCTGGAGAAGCCAGGGTCTTGAAGCTTTCTTT.

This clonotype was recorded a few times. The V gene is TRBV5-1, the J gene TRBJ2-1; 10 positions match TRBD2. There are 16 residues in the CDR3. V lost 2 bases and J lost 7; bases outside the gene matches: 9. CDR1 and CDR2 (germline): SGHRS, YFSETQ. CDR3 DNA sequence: TGCGCCAGCAGCTTAACCAGCGGGAGGGTGGGAAATGAGCAGTTCTTC. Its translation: CASSLTSGRVGNEQFF.

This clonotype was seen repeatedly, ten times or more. The CDR3 bases are TGTGCCAGCAGCGTCTCCTCGGGACAGGGTTACAATGAGCAGTTCTTC. Amino acid sequence: CASSVSSGQGYNEQFF. The chain combines TRBV9 with TRBJ2-1, with 9 bases that match TRBD1. This CDR3 has 16 residues. Trimming at V came to 2 bases and at J to 4 bases, leaving 7 bases not matched to a gene. Germline V CDR1 and CDR2: SGDLS, YYNGEE.

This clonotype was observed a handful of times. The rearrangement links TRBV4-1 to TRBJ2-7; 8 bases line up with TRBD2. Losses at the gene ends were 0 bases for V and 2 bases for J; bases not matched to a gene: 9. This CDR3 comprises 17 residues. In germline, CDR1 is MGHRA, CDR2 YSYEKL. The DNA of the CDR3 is TGCGCCAGCAGCCAAGAGGGGCCGGGACTAGAAGCCTACGAGCAGTACTTC. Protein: CASSQEGPGLEAYEQYF.

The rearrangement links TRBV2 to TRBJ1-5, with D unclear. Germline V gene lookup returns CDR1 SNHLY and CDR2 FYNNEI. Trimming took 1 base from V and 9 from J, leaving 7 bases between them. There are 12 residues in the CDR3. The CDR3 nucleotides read TGTGCCAGCAGTGAAGATTTCCCGCCCCAGCATTTT. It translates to CASSEDFPPQHF.

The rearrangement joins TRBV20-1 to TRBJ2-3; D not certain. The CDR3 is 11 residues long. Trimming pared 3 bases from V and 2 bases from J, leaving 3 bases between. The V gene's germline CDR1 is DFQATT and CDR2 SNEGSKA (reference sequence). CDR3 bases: TGCAGTGCTAGTCCCACAGATACGCAGTATTTT. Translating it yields CSASPTDTQYF.

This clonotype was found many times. The CDR3 is CSAKTSGGAESGELFF. The CDR3 DNA is TGCAGTGCCAAGACTAGCGGGGGGGCCGAGAGTGGGGAGCTGTTTTTT. This chain uses TRBV20-1 with TRBJ2-2; TRBD2 matches 14 bases. Germline CDR1 and CDR2: DFQATT and SNEGSKA (reference sequence). The V and J ends lost 6 bases and 8 bases, in that order; junction bases with no gene match: 11. The CDR3 covers 16 residues.

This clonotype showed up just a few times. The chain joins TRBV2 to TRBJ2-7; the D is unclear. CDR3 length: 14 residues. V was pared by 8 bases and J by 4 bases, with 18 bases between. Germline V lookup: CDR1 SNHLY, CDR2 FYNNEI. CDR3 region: CASRMDGGFYEQYF. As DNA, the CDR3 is TGTGCCAGCCGAATGGACGGTGGCTTTTACGAGCAGTACTTC.

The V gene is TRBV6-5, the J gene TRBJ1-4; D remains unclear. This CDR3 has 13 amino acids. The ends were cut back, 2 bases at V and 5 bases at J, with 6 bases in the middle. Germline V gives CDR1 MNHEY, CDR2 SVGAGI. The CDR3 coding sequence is TGTGCCAGCAGTTACGCCCACAATGAAAAACTGTTTTTT. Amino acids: CASSYAHNEKLFF.

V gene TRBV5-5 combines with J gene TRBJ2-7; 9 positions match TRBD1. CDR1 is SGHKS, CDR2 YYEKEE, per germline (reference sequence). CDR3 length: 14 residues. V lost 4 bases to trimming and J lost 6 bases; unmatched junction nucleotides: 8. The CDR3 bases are TGTGCCAGCAGCGAGGCGGACAGGGGAGGCGAGCAGTACGTC. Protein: CASSEADRGGEQYV.